This TCR beta chain was obtained from a study of Graves' ophthalmopathy and Graves' hyperthyroidism. Whole-study findings and limits: Classification of ophthalmopathy versus stable hyperthyroidism by a 13-signature model yielded roughly 86% sensitivity and around 80% specificity. The model predicted progression of ophthalmopathy with a sensitivity of roughly 65%, and its specificity was 72% to 80%. Blood also contained most of the expanded thyroid clonotypes above 0.001 frequency.

Germline V gives CDR1 LNHDA, CDR2 SQIVND (reference sequence). The CDR3 consists of 12 residues. Trimming removed 4 bases at V and 11 bases at J, with 14 bases between. Participants with hyperthyroidism, aged 18 to 65, were newly diagnosed with under 2 months' duration. This clonotype was seen more than once but under ten times. Its antigen is not known. TCR beta CDR3 amplification used RNA transcripts. The workflow started with a first-round RT-PCR run with HTBI primers and then moved on to a second-round multiplex PCR. TCRdb called the multiplex PCR reads again in MiXCR, with one record for every CDR3 protein. The table has about 390,000 distinct CDR3 sequences, about 18% seen once; the top ten hold roughly 2.3%.

Sequencing was performed on peripheral blood. The V and J genes are TRBV19 and TRBJ1-1; D call uncertain. The sequence was obtained from an adult woman with stable Graves' hyperthyroidism. The CDR3 DNA is TGTGCCAGTAGTAACCAGGCCTCGCCGGCTTTCTTT. Translated: CASSNQASPAFF.